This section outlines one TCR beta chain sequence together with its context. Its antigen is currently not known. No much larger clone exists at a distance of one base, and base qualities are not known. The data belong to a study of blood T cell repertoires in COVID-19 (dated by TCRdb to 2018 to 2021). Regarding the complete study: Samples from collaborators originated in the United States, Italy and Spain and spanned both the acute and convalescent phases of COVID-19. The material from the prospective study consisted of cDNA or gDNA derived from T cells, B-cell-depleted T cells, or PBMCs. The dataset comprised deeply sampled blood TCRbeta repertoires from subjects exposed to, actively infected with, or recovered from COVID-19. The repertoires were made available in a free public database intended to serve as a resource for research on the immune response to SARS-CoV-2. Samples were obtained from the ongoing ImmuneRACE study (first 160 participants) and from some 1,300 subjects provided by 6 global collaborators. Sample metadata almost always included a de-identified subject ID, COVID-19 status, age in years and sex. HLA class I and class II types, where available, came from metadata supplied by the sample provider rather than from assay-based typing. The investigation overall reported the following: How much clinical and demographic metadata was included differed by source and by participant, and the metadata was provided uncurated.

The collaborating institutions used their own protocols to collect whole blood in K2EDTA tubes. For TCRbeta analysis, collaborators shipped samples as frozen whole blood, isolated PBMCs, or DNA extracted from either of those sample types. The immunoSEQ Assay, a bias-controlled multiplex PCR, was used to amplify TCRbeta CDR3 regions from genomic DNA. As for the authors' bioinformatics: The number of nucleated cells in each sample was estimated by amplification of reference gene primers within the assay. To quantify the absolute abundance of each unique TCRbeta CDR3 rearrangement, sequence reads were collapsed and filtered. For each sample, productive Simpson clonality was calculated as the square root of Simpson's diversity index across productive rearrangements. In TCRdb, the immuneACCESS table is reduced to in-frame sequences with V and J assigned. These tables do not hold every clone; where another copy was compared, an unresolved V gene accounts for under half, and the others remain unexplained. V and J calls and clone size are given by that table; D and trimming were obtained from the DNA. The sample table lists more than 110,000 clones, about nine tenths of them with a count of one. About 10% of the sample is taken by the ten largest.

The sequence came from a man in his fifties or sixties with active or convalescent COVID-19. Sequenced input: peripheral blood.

Read as DNA, the sequence is TGTGCCAGCAGCGTAGAACCCGGGTTTGGGGCCAGCGGCTACACCTTC. The resulting protein is CASSVEPGFGASGYTF. The chain is encoded by TRBV9 joined to TRBJ1-2, with TRBD1 tentatively as D gene (5 bases match). CDR1 and CDR2 are drawn from the germline V gene: SGDLS, YYNGEE. From the cysteine through the phenylalanine, the CDR3 covers 16 amino acids. Here the CDR3 DNA is all that survives: 48 bases in frame from base 1. V is reduced by 0 bases and J by 8 bases, leaving a spacing of 20 bases between them.